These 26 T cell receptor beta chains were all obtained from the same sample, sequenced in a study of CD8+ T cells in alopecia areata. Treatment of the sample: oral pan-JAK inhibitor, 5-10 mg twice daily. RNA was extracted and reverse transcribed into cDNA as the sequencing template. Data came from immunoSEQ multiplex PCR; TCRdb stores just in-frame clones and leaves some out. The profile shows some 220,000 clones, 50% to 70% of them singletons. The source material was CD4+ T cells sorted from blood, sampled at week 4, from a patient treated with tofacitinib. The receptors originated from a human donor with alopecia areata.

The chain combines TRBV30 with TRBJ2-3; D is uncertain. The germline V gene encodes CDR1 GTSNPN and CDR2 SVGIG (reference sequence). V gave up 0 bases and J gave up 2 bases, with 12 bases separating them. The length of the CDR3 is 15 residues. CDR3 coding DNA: TGTGCCTGGAGTGTATCAGGTCCCCACACAGATACGCAGTATTTT. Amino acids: CAWSVSGPHTDTQYF.

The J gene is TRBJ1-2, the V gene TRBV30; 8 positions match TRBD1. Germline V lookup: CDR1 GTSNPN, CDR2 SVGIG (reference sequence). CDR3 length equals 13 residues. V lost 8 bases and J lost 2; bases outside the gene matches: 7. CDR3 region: CAGDRQGNYGYTF. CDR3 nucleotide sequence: TGTGCCGGAGACCGACAGGGGAACTATGGCTACACCTTC. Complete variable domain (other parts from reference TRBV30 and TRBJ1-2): SQTIHQWPATLVQPVGSPLSLECTVEGTSNPNLYWYRQAAGRGLQLLFYSVGIGQISSEVPQNLSASRPQDRQFILSSKKLLLSDSGFYLCAGDRQGNYGYTFGSGTRLTVV.

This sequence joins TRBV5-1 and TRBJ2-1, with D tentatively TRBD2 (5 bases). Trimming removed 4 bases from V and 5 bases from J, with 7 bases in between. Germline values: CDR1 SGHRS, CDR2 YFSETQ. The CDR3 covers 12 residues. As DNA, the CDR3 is TGCGCCAGCAGCGGACTCCACAATGAGCAGTTCTTC. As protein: CASSGLHNEQFF.

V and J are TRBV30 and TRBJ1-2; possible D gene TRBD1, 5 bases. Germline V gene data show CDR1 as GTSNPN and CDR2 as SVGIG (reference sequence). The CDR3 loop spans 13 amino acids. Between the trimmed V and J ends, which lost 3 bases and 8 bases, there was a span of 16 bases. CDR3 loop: CAWRPGAGSGYTF. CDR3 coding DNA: TGTGCCTGGAGGCCCGGTGCAGGGAGCGGCTACACCTTC. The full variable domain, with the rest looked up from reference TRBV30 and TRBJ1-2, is SQTIHQWPATLVQPVGSPLSLECTVEGTSNPNLYWYRQAAGRGLQLLFYSVGIGQISSEVPQNLSASRPQDRQFILSSKKLLLSDSGFYLCAWRPGAGSGYTFGSGTRLTVV.

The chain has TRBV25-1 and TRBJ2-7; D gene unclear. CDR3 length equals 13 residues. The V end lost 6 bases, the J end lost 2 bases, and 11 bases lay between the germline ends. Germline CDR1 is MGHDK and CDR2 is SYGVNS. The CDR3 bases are TGTGCCAGCAGGGACCCGCAGACCTACGAGCAGTACTTC. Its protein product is CASRDPQTYEQYF.

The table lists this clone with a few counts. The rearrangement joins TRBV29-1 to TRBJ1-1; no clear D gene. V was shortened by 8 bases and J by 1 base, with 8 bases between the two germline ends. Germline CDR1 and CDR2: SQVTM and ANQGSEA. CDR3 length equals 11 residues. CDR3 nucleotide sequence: TGCAGCTCTACACAGAACACTGAAGCTTTCTTT. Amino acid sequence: CSSTQNTEAFF.

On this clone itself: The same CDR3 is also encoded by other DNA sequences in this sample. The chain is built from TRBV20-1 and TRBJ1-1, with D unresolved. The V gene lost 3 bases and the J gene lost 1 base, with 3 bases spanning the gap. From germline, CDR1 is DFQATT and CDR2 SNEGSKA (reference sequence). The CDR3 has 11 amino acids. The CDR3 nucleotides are TGCAGTGCTAGCAAGAACACTGAAGCTTTCTTT. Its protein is CSASKNTEAFF.

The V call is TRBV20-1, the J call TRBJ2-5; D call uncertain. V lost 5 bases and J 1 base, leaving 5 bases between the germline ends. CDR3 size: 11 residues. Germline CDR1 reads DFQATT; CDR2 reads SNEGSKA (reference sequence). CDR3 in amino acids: CSAGPQETQYF. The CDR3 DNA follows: TGCAGTGCTGGACCCCAAGAGACCCAGTACTTC.

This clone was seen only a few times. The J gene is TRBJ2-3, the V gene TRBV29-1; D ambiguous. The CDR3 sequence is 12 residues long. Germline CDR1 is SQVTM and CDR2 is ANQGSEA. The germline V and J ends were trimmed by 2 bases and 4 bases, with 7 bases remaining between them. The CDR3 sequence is CSVEKSADTQYF. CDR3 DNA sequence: TGCAGCGTTGAAAAAAGCGCAGATACGCAGTATTTT.

The CDR3 sequence: CASSVSGDRGAGYTF. CDR3 DNA sequence: TGTGCCAGCAGCGTCTCCGGGGACAGGGGAGCTGGCTACACCTTC. V gene TRBV7-9 combines with J gene TRBJ1-2, with TRBD1 matching over 10 bases. J was trimmed by 7 bases and V by 5 bases; bases with no gene match: 10. The germline gives CDR1 SEHNR, CDR2 FQNEAQ (reference sequence). This CDR3 spans 15 amino acids.

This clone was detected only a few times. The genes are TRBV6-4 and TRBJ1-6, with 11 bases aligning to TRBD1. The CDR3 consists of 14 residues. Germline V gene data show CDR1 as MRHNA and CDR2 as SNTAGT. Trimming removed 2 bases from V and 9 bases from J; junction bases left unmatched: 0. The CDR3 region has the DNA TGTGCCAGCAGTGACGGGACAGGGGGTTCACCCCTCCACTTT. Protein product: CASSDGTGGSPLHF.

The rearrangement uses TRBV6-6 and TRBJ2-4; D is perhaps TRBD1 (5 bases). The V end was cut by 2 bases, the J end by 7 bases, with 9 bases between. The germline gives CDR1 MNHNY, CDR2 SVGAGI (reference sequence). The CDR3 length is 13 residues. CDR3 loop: CASSYGGANIQYF. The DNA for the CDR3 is TGTGCCAGCAGTTACGGTGGGGCTAACATTCAGTACTTC.

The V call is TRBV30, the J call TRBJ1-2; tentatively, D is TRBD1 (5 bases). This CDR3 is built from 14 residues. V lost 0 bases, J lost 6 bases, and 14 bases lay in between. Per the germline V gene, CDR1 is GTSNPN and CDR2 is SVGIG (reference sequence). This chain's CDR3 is CAWSVPRRVHGYTF. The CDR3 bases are TGTGCCTGGAGTGTACCACGCAGGGTACATGGCTACACCTTC. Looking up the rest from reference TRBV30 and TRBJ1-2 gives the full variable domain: SQTIHQWPATLVQPVGSPLSLECTVEGTSNPNLYWYRQAAGRGLQLLFYSVGIGQISSEVPQNLSASRPQDRQFILSSKKLLLSDSGFYLCAWSVPRRVHGYTFGSGTRLTVV.

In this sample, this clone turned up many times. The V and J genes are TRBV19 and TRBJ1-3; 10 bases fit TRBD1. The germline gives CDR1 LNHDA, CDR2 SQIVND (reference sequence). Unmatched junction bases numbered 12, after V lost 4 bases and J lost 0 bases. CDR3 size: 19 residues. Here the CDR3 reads CASSTTGGGRSLSGNTIYF. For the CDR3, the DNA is TGTGCCAGTAGTACGACAGGGGGCGGGCGATCCCTCTCTGGAAACACCATATATTTT.

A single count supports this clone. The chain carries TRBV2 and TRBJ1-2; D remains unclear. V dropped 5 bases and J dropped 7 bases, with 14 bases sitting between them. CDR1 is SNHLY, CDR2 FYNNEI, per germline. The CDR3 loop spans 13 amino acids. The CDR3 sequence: CASSQDVAGGYTF. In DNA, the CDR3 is TGTGCCAGCAGTCAAGACGTCGCGGGTGGCTACACCTTC.

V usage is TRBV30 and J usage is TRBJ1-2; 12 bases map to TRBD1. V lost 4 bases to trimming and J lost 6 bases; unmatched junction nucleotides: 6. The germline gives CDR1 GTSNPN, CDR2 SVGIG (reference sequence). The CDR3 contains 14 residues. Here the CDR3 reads CAWNMGQGADGYTF. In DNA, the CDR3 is TGTGCCTGGAATATGGGACAGGGGGCGGATGGCTACACCTTC.

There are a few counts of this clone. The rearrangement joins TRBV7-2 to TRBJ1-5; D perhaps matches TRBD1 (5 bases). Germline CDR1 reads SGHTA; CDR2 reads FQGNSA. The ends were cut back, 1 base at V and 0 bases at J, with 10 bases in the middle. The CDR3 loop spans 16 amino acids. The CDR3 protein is CASSLVGAFSNQPQHF. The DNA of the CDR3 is TGTGCCAGCAGCTTAGTTGGGGCTTTTAGCAATCAGCCCCAGCATTTT.

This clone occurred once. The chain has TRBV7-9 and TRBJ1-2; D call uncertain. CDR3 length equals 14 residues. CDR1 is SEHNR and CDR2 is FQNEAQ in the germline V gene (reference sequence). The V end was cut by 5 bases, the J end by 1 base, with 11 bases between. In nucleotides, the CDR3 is TGTGCCAGCAGCAAAAACCTGATTAACTATGGCTACACCTTC. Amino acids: CASSKNLINYGYTF.

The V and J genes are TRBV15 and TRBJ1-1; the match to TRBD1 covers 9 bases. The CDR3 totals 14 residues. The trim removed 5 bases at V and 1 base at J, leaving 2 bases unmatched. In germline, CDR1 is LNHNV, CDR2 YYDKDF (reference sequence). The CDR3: CATSPDRGNTEAFF. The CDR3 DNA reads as TGTGCCACCAGCCCGGACAGGGGGAACACTGAAGCTTTCTTT.

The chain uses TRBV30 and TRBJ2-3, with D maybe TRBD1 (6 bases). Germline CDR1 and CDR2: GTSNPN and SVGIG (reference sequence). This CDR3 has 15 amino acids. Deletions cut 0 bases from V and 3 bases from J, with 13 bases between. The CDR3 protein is CAWSVPTGWTDTQYF. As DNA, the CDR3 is TGTGCCTGGAGTGTACCCACAGGGTGGACAGATACGCAGTATTTT.

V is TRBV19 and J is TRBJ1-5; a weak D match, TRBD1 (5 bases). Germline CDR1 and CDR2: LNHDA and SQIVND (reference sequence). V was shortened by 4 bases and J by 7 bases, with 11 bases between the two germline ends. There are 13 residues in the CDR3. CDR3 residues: CASSRPGLQPQHF. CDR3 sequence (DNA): TGTGCCAGTAGTAGGCCAGGGTTACAGCCCCAGCATTTT.

CDR3 DNA: TGCAGCGGGGACAGGGCGATGAACAATGAGCAGTTCTTC. This codes for CSGDRAMNNEQFF. The V and J genes are TRBV29-1 and TRBJ2-1; TRBD1 aligns across 9 bases. Germline lookup yields CDR1 SQVTM and CDR2 ANQGSEA. Trimming took 7 bases from V and 5 from J; bases not matched to a gene: 6. There are 13 residues in the CDR3.

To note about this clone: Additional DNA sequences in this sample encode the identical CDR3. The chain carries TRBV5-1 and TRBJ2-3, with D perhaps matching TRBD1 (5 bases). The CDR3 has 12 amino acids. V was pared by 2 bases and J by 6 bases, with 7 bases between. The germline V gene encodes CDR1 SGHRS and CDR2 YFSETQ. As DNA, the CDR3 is TGCGCCAGCAGCTTAGGGGCGGATACGCAGTATTTT. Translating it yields CASSLGADTQYF.

This CDR3 is CAWSVSVLTRETQYF. CDR3 nucleotides: TGTGCCTGGAGTGTAAGCGTCCTCACCAGGGAGACCCAGTACTTC. This chain connects TRBV30 to TRBJ2-5; D remains ambiguous. Trimming took off 0 bases at V and 5 bases at J, with 16 bases between the two ends. The CDR3 is 15 amino acids. The germline V gene has CDR1 GTSNPN and CDR2 SVGIG (reference sequence). Full variable domain (outside the CDR3, taken from reference TRBV30 and TRBJ2-5): SQTIHQWPATLVQPVGSPLSLECTVEGTSNPNLYWYRQAAGRGLQLLFYSVGIGQISSEVPQNLSASRPQDRQFILSSKKLLLSDSGFYLCAWSVSVLTRETQYFGPGTRLLVL.

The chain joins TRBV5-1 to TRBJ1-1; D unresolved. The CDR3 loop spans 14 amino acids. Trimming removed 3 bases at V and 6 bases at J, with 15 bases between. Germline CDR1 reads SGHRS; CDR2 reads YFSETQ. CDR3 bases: TGCGCCAGCAGCTACACACGGCAGAGGGCTGAAGCTTTCTTT. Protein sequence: CASSYTRQRAEAFF.

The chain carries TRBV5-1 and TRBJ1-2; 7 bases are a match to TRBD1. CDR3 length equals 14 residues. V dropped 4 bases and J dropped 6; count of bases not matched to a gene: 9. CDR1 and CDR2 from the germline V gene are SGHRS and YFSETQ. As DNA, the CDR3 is TGCGCCAGCAGCCGTACCGGGACAGAGGATGGCTACACCTTC. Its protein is CASSRTGTEDGYTF.